The clone carrying this T cell receptor beta chain was recorded a few times. What it binds is not known. Constant-region reverse primers amplified full-length variable regions, followed by semi-nested Nested Universal Primer A PCR. TCRdb called the 5' RACE reads again in MiXCR, with one record for every CDR3 protein. Here the sample spans nearly 40,000 distinct CDR3 sequences, 18% being singletons. Study-wide results and limits: Tumor Treg TCRs overlapped most with tumor naive CD4+ cells. The larger cohort examined one V-J beta rearrangement, not whole repertoires.

The CDR3 has 13 amino acids. Germline lookup yields CDR1 SGHRS and CDR2 YFSETQ. V was pared by 0 bases and J by 13 bases, with 11 bases between. Naive CD4+ T cells were purified with Tregs depleted by CD25. This TCR was recovered from a female donor with breast cancer. The source material was naive CD4+ T cells sorted from a lymph node. As to subset: naive CD4+ T cells, CD4+CD45RA+CD25-. This chain links TRBV5-1 with TRBJ1-6; D is undetermined. The CDR3: CASSLAGNIPLHF. CDR3 in DNA: TGCGCCAGCAGCTTGGCCGGAAACATCCCCCTCCACTTT.